This TCR beta chain was captured in a study of blood T cell repertoires in COVID-19 (dated by TCRdb to 2020 to 2021). Background for the entire study: The collaborator samples originated in the United States, Italy and Spain and spanned the acute and convalescent phases of COVID-19. The material from the prospective study consisted of cDNA or gDNA derived from T cells, B-cell-depleted T cells, or PBMCs. Deeply sampled blood TCRbeta repertoires from subjects exposed to, actively infected with, or recovered from COVID-19 were included in the dataset. The repertoires were released in a freely available public database intended as a resource for research on the immune response to SARS-CoV-2. Samples came from the ongoing ImmuneRACE study (first 160 participants) plus 1,254 subjects from 6 global collaborators. The sample metadata nearly always contained a de-identified subject ID, COVID-19 status, age in years and sex. Where available, HLA class I and class II types were taken from metadata supplied by the sample provider and were not determined by assay-based typing. Here is what the overall study found, with its caveats: The quantity of clinical and demographic metadata differed by source and by participant and was supplied without curation.

In the prospective study, participants were about 18 to 95 years old, resided in about two dozen geographic areas of the United States, and were enrolled through a virtual design. Cohort assignment in the prospective study relied on participant-reported clinical history from a screening survey and a study questionnaire. Exposed participants had been in contact with someone with a PCR-confirmed or clinician-diagnosed COVID-19 case within 2 weeks of study entry. Mobile phlebotomists in the prospective study collected whole blood, serum and a nasopharyngeal or oropharyngeal swab from every participant. Prospective study participants could optionally give additional blood draws and questionnaires over a roughly 2-month period. Prospective study blood samples were shipped either frozen or at room temperature before DNA extraction. Notes on this clone: Its antigen is not yet known. There are no base qualities to consult, and no much larger clone falls within one base.

TCRbeta CDR3 regions were amplified from genomic DNA by means of the immunoSEQ Assay, a bias-controlled multiplex PCR. From the authors' description of their analysis: The number of nucleated cells in each sample was estimated by amplification of reference gene primers within the assay. Sequence reads were collapsed and filtered to measure the absolute abundance of every unique TCRbeta CDR3 rearrangement. For each sample, productive Simpson clonality was calculated as the square root of Simpson's diversity index across productive rearrangements. What TCRdb holds here is the immuneACCESS table cut down to in-frame rearrangements. Part of the clones is not present; checked against another copy, under half of the missing clones reflect an unresolved V gene, and the others are unexplained. V, J and clone size were drawn from that table, and D and trimming were deduced from the DNA. Counted in this sample were around 250,000 clones; approximately 80% of them appeared once. The ten largest clones capture 4.5% to 6% of the sample.

V drops 5 bases and J drops 3 bases, leaving 11 bases in between. Spanning cysteine to phenylalanine, the CDR3 consists of 13 amino acids. The only DNA kept is the CDR3, 39 bases in frame from the first base. CDR1 and CDR2, per the germline V gene, are SGHRS and YFSETQ. The rearranged chain carries TRBV5-1 and TRBJ1-1; the D gene is perhaps TRBD1, from 5 matching bases. This receptor was obtained from a man aged 35 to 55 who had been exposed to COVID-19. The specimen was PBMCs or T cells enriched from blood (not recorded which). The CDR3 sequence is CASRTDGDTEAFF. The sequenced DNA is TGCGCCAGCAGGACAGATGGCGACACTGAAGCTTTCTTT.